Listed below are T cell receptor beta chains from one sample, sequenced in a study of regulatory T cells in long-lasting Graves disease. TCRdb used MiXCR to reprocess the multiplex PCR reads, holding one entry per CDR3 protein. This sample has about 440,000 distinct CDR3 sequences; roughly 17% occur once, and the top ten carry about 25%. The sample was also reused in another study, on T cells in Graves' hyperthyroidism and ophthalmopathy.

Specimen: peripheral blood mononuclear cells (PBMCs), collected at new diagnosis, from a patient treated with antithyroid drugs. The receptor set was obtained from a woman aged 18-35 years with Graves disease. Each CDR3 is given with its conserved first and last residue. Fields, in order: D gene, J gene, clone size, V gene, CDR3 protein, CDR3 DNA. D genes are given only for firm matches. The size entry is marked missing in some rows and otherwise reads once, few, many or a size class.

TRBD1 TRBJ1-3 NA TRBV7-6 CATRPGTGSGNTIYF TGTGCCACCCGCCCTGGGACAGGGTCTGGAAACACCATATATTTT
TRBD2 TRBJ2-5 NA TRBV30 CAWTLAGQETQYF TGTGCCTGGACGCTAGCGGGCCAAGAGACCCAGTACTTC
NA TRBJ2-3 many TRBV20-1 CSASDATDTQYF TGCAGTGCTAGTGACGCCACAGATACGCAGTATTTT
NA TRBJ2-7 few TRBV6-1 CASSEAHGALIPYEQYF TGTGCCAGCAGTGAAGCGCACGGGGCTCTTATCCCCTACGAGCAGTACTTC
NA TRBJ2-7 NA TRBV5-6 CASSPTGHYEQYF TGTGCCAGCAGCCCGACGGGACACTACGAGCAGTACTTC
NA TRBJ2-3 NA TRBV12-3/TRBV12-4 CASSFRTLIGTSTDTQYF TGTGCCAGCAGTTTTAGGACCTTAATTGGGACTAGCACAGATACGCAGTATTTT
NA TRBJ1-4 few TRBV28 CASSFVRGANEKLFF TGTGCCAGCAGTTTTGTGAGGGGTGCTAATGAAAAACTGTTTTTT
TRBD1 TRBJ1-1 many TRBV7-3 CASSSHRGGEAFF TGTGCCAGCAGCTCCCACAGGGGTGGTGAAGCTTTCTTT
TRBD1 TRBJ2-2 NA TRBV19 CASTRTGNTGELFF TGTGCCAGTACGCGGACAGGGAACACCGGGGAGCTGTTTTTT
NA TRBJ2-2 NA TRBV20-1 CSAGQGIESGELFF TGCAGTGCTGGCCAGGGTATAGAGTCCGGGGAGCTGTTTTTT
TRBD2 TRBJ2-3 NA TRBV12-3/TRBV12-4 CASSRGLVGTDTQYF TGTGCCAGCAGTAGAGGACTAGTAGGCACAGATACGCAGTATTTT
NA TRBJ2-1 NA TRBV9 CASSVVARDEQFF TGTGCCAGCAGCGTAGTGGCGCGAGATGAGCAGTTCTTC
NA TRBJ2-7 many TRBV2 CASSEFLHEQYF TGTGCCAGCAGTGAGTTTTTGCACGAGCAGTACTTC
TRBD2 TRBJ2-2 many TRBV12-3/TRBV12-4 CASRSAGGPPGELFF TGTGCCAGCAGGTCAGCGGGAGGGCCCCCCGGGGAGCTGTTTTTT
NA TRBJ2-2 once TRBV24-1 CATSRTGSTGELFF TGTGCCACCAGCCGAACAGGGAGCACCGGGGAGCTGTTTTTT
NA TRBJ1-2 NA TRBV29-1 CSVEPQSYGYTF TGCAGCGTTGAACCCCAGAGCTATGGCTACACCTTC
NA TRBJ1-5 NA TRBV20-1 CSARQGGSNQPQHF TGCAGTGCTAGACAGGGAGGTAGCAATCAGCCCCAGCATTTT
NA TRBJ2-1 NA TRBV4-1 CASSPYSSYNEQFF TGCGCCAGCAGCCCCTATTCTTCCTACAATGAGCAGTTCTTC
NA TRBJ1-4 NA TRBV5-4 CASSTGTLATNEKLFF TGTGCCAGCAGCACCGGGACATTGGCAACTAATGAAAAACTGTTTTTT
NA TRBJ2-2 many TRBV30 CASNNSSGELFF TGTGCCTCGAATAACAGCTCCGGGGAGCTGTTTTTT
TRBD1 TRBJ2-7 many TRBV29-1 CSVKKGTGRIYEQYF TGCAGCGTTAAAAAAGGGACAGGGAGGATTTACGAGCAGTACTTC
TRBD2 TRBJ2-1 many TRBV7-9 CASSQTSGYNEQFF TGTGCCAGCAGCCAGACTAGCGGTTACAATGAGCAGTTCTTC
NA TRBJ2-3 many TRBV7-2 CASSLVPRGDTQYF TGTGCCAGCAGCTTAGTACCGAGGGGAGATACGCAGTATTTT
NA TRBJ1-2 few TRBV6-1 CASSEALVGFYGYTF TGTGCCAGCAGTGAAGCGCTGGTAGGGTTCTATGGCTACACCTTC
NA TRBJ2-4 many TRBV2 CASRKQGLSIQYF TGTGCCAGCAGGAAACAGGGATTAAGCATTCAGTACTTC
NA TRBJ2-7 NA TRBV19 CASSIGDPRSYEQYF TGTGCCAGTAGTATAGGGGACCCTCGCTCCTACGAGCAGTACTTC
TRBD1 TRBJ2-7 NA TRBV30 CASSLGTGRHEQYF TGTGCCAGCAGTTTAGGGACAGGTCGGCACGAGCAGTACTTC
TRBD1 TRBJ1-3 NA TRBV28 CASSPLEMDRRSGNTIYF TGTGCCAGCAGCCCACTTGAAATGGACAGGAGGTCTGGAAACACCATATATTTT
NA TRBJ1-5 NA TRBV27 CASSPRRSNQPQHF TGTGCCAGCAGTCCAAGACGTAGCAATCAGCCCCAGCATTTT
NA TRBJ1-2 NA TRBV15 CATGERGGPYGYTF TGTGCCACAGGCGAGCGAGGGGGACCCTATGGCTACACCTTC
TRBD2 TRBJ2-7 many TRBV2 CASSENKGLGHYEQYF TGTGCCAGCAGTGAAAATAAGGGACTAGGACACTACGAGCAGTACTTC